This T cell receptor beta chain was profiled in a study of T cells in Graves' hyperthyroidism and ophthalmopathy (dated by TCRdb to the late 2010s). Some background on the complete study: Peripheral blood samples were taken at the time of initial diagnosis, prior to any treatment. Prospective prediction of ophthalmopathy was tested in an independent validation cohort of 18 to 20 hyperthyroidism patients and 17 patients who later progressed to ophthalmopathy. The 75 to 100 discovery patients were randomly split 7:3 into training and test sets. TCR Vbeta CDR3 sequencing of 135 peripheral blood samples (under 45 ophthalmopathy, 70 to 85 hyperthyroidism and 17 progressor patients) is reported in the paper. In over five Graves' hyperthyroidism patients, the study also compared T-cell repertoires from thyroid tissue with T-cell repertoires from blood. A discovery cohort of around 100 patients, roughly 43 with Graves' ophthalmopathy and about 60 with stable Graves' hyperthyroidism, was used to find distinguishing TCR V-J signatures. Following sampling, methimazole starting at 30 mg daily was given to hyperthyroidism patients, and high-dose intravenous methylprednisolone was given to ophthalmopathy patients.

The TCR beta CDR3 regions were amplified from the RNA transcripts. A first-round RT-PCR of the TCR CDR3 used the HTBI primer set with the Qiagen OneStep RT-PCR kit. Libraries were constructed in a second round of multiplex PCR, after which size selection and purification were carried out. Libraries were sequenced paired-end with 100 bp reads on an Illumina HiSeq2000. The published analysis was carried out like this. Raw data were processed with SOAPnuke, discarding reads with adapters, uncalled bases, mean Phred below 15, or no exact constant-primer or identifier match. COPE v1.2.5 was used to merge the high-quality paired reads, and each unique nucleotide sequence was defined as a clonotype. Clonotypes were aligned to IMGT TRBV, TRBD and TRBJ reference segments using MiTCR v1.1. Only V-J combinations with frequency above 0.0001, covering about 99% of repertoires, were analysed. The TCS score was defined as F50 (clonal expansion) divided by E x V (chaos), with BLOSUM62-based TCRdist calculated between CDR3 peptides within each V-J. Welch's t-statistics and random forest reduced fewer than 550 V-J features to around 14, which were used in a naive Bayes classifier (R e1071). Thyroid-blood repertoire similarity was quantified with the Morisita-Horn index. TCRdb passed the public sequencing reads through fastp at Q25 and MiXCR, retaining productive beta sequences. Here each entry gathers all rows of one CDR3 protein and keeps the most common genes and DNA. These V and J calls rely on TCRdb rather than the paper's analysis. The table for this sample lists about 610,000 distinct CDR3 sequences; approximately 14% of them were counted only once. The ten largest clonotypes hold 4.3% of the sample.

Results the study describes overall, beyond this receptor: Most expanded thyroid clonotypes (frequency above 0.001) were also detected in blood, a finding suggesting that blood repertoires may reflect thyroid immune responses. A model built on a 13 V-J signature distinguished ophthalmopathy from stable hyperthyroidism, reaching around 88% sensitivity and 81.08% specificity in cross-validation and 80%/75% in testing. In validation, the model predicted progression to ophthalmopathy a median of approximately 6.6 months before onset, with roughly 70% sensitivity and about 72% specificity. No statistical method was used to fix the sample size in advance, and group allocation was not hidden from the investigators.

From cysteine to phenylalanine, the CDR3 is 17 amino acids long. Only the CDR3 DNA is retained, 51 bases long and in frame from the first base. The germline V gene provides CDR1 MNHEY and CDR2 SVGEGT. Cut back by 2 bases and 5 bases, the V and J ends lie 21 bases apart. Ophthalmopathy patients had moderately to severely active disease, with a Clinical Activity Score of 3 or more, a NOSPECS grade of 4 or more, and a disease duration of less than 3 months. Exclusion was applied to patients with uncontrolled infections, other autoimmune diseases, pregnancy or lactation. Diagnoses were established on the basis of clinical symptoms, serum thyroxine and TRAb, thyroid ultrasound, and orbital computed tomography. Ficoll-Paque density gradient centrifugation was used to isolate PBMCs from 8 to 10 ml of fresh peripheral blood. Trizol reagent was used to extract total RNA, and RNA quality was then checked on an Agilent 2100 Bioanalyzer.

About this clonotype itself: Its antigen remains unidentified. Base qualities were left out, and no much larger clone turns up one base away.

The receptor comes from a woman in her forties with Graves' ophthalmopathy. Sequencing input: blood. The sequence joins TRBV6-2 or TRBV6-3 to TRBJ1-1, with no reliable assignment of the D segment. DNA sequence: TGTGCCAGCAGTTACAGCAGCGGGTCGCTCCTGGGGACTGAAGCTTTCTTT. Its amino acids are CASSYSSGSLLGTEAFF.